This TCR beta chain was obtained from a study of cytomegalovirus exposure and HLA in healthy donors. At the level of the study: The same platform was used for the roughly 110 validation repertoires as for the approximately 730 first-cohort repertoires, as reported in a later analysis. Findings of the study overall: Usually a TCR sequence was rare, but some public TCRs were found in many donors. In vitro checks showed that three CMV-associated chains really do target CMV antigens. Cytomegalovirus association was assigned to 150 to 200 TCR beta chains.

A single count supports this clone. Antigen unknown. Profiled with immunoSEQ multiplex PCR; TCRdb holds only in-frame clones, not every one. The sample records more than 200,000 clones, roughly 90% being singletons. Germline V gene sequence: CDR1 MNHNS, CDR2 SASEGT. The CDR3 totals 15 residues. V was clipped by 9 bases and J by 5 bases, with 20 bases between them. This TCR was recovered from a man between 18 and 35 years old in good health and CMV-seropositive. The rearrangement joins TRBV6-1 to TRBJ1-5, with D possibly being TRBD1 (5 bases). The sequencing input was PBMCs. This chain's CDR3 is CASLRGGAWDQPQHF. The CDR3 region has the DNA TGTGCCAGTCTACGAGGAGGGGCTTGGGATCAGCCCCAGCATTTT.